The rows below give T cell receptor beta chains drawn from one sample of a study of blood T cell repertoires in COVID-19. Clones were sequenced by immunoSEQ multiplex PCR, and TCRdb holds only the in-frame ones, with some missing. The sample lists roughly 120,000 clones, around 85% occurring once. Sequenced: peripheral blood. The receptor set was obtained from a human donor in a cohort sampled during active COVID-19. Each CDR3 is given with its conserved first and last residue. A D gene is named only where the DNA matches it firmly. Only part of the rows carry a size: once, few, many, or a class if the clone is expanded.

abundance,d_gene,v_gene,j_gene,CDR3aa,CDR3nt
once,-,TRBV29-1,TRBJ1-1,CSVEGGATEAFF,TGCAGCGTTGAGGGTGGGGCCACTGAAGCTTTCTTT
-,TRBD2,TRBV3-1/TRBV3-2,TRBJ2-3,CASSHGTSGSTDTQYF,TGTGCCAGCAGCCATGGGACTAGCGGGAGCACAGATACGCAGTATTTT
-,TRBD1,TRBV6-5,TRBJ2-5,CASTARGQPQETQYF,TGTGCCAGCACCGCGAGGGGACAGCCTCAAGAGACCCAGTACTTC
-,-,TRBV5-1,TRBJ2-7,CASSLEWSAYRAYEQYF,TGCGCCAGCAGCTTGGAGTGGTCGGCGTACAGGGCCTACGAGCAGTACTTC
-,-,TRBV7-2,TRBJ1-6,CASSLNMPNSPLHF,TGTGCCAGCAGCTTAAACATGCCAAATTCACCCCTCCACTTT
-,-,TRBV15,TRBJ1-5,CATSKARQDPGSQHF,TGTGCCACCAGCAAGGCCAGACAGGACCCCGGGTCCCAGCATTTT
-,TRBD1,TRBV10-3,TRBJ2-1,CAISSDRDNEQFF,TGTGCCATCAGCTCGGACAGGGACAATGAGCAGTTCTTC
-,TRBD1,TRBV11-2,TRBJ2-1,CASSYDRGDEQFF,TGTGCCAGCAGCTACGACAGGGGAGATGAGCAGTTCTTC
-,TRBD1,TRBV6-6,TRBJ1-6,CASSLGTGGLDSPLHF,TGTGCCAGCAGCCTCGGGACAGGGGGTTTAGATTCACCCCTCCACTTT
-,-,TRBV2,TRBJ1-2,CASSDRNRANYGYTF,TGTGCCAGCAGCGACCGGAACAGGGCTAACTATGGCTACACCTTC
-,TRBD1,TRBV7-2,TRBJ1-6,CASSLDGQGFSPLHF,TGTGCCAGCAGCTTAGACGGACAGGGTTTTTCACCCCTCCACTTT
-,-,TRBV7-2,TRBJ1-1,CASSLDGAMNTEAFF,TGTGCCAGCAGCTTGGATGGGGCAATGAACACTGAAGCTTTCTTT
-,-,TRBV28,TRBJ1-5,CASRSVNQPQHF,TGTGCCAGCAGGTCAGTCAATCAGCCCCAGCATTTT
-,-,TRBV7-2,TRBJ2-7,CASSLTGLSYEQYF,TGTGCCAGCAGCTTAACAGGGCTCTCCTACGAGCAGTACTTC
-,-,TRBV12-2,TRBJ1-5,CASRLKGRTGGDQPQHF,TGTGCAAGTCGCTTAAAGGGACGGACAGGGGGCGATCAGCCCCAGCATTTT
-,-,TRBV5-5,TRBJ2-1,CASSLWDFQDEQFF,TGTGCCAGCAGCTTATGGGACTTCCAGGATGAGCAGTTCTTC
-,TRBD2,TRBV7-2,TRBJ2-1,CASRRAGVGYNEQFF,TGTGCCAGCAGGAGAGCGGGGGTTGGGTACAATGAGCAGTTCTTC
-,TRBD1,TRBV6-2/TRBV6-3,TRBJ1-5,CASSSTRQGENQPQHF,TGTGCCAGCAGCTCTACCCGACAGGGGGAGAATCAGCCCCAGCATTTT
-,-,TRBV9,TRBJ1-2,CASSVDSANYGYTF,TGTGCCAGCAGCGTTGACTCCGCTAACTATGGCTACACCTTC
-,-,TRBV2,TRBJ2-1,CASSDLGNNSNEQFF,TGTGCCAGCAGTGACCTGGGCAACAACTCTAATGAGCAGTTCTTC
-,-,TRBV29-1,TRBJ2-7,CSVEDRSGKREQYF,TGCAGCGTTGAAGATCGGTCGGGGAAACGCGAGCAGTACTTC
-,-,TRBV18,TRBJ2-3,CASSPRSDDTQYF,TGTGCCAGCTCACCGCGGTCAGACGATACGCAGTATTTT